A selection of T cell receptor beta chains follows, all from one sample in a study of CD8 T cells in Susac syndrome. MiXCR was run by TCRdb on the immunoSEQ multiplex PCR reads, yielding one entry per CDR3 protein. The sample has around 150,000 distinct CDR3 sequences, around 95% seen once. Sequencing was done on a sample of CD4+ T cells from PBMCs. The receptors were gathered from a human donor with Susac syndrome. CDR3s include the opening cysteine and the closing phenylalanine or tryptophan. A D gene is named only where the DNA matches it firmly. Only part of the rows carry a size: once, few, many, or a class if the clone is expanded.

V: TRBV12-3/TRBV12-4
D: TRBD1
J: TRBJ2-4
size: -
DNA: TGTGCCAGCAGTCTTTGGGACAGCAAAAACATTCAGTACTTC
CDR3: CASSLWDSKNIQYF

V: TRBV15
D: TRBD2
J: TRBJ2-1
size: -
DNA: TGTGCCACCAGCGGCATTGGGACTAGCGGGAGTCCCTGGTACAATGAGCAGTTCTTC
CDR3: CATSGIGTSGSPWYNEQFF

V: TRBV3-1
D: -
J: TRBJ2-7
size: -
DNA: TGTGCCAGCAGCCAGACAGGTGTTGGGGAGCAGTACTTC
CDR3: CASSQTGVGEQYF

V: TRBV6-1
D: TRBD1
J: TRBJ1-2
size: few
DNA: TGTGCCAGCGGGGACAGCCACTTCTATGGCTACACCTTC
CDR3: CASGDSHFYGYTF

V: TRBV6-5
D: -
J: TRBJ1-5
size: -
DNA: TGTGCCAGCAGTTACTCGTTTGGGACCCATAGTCATCAGCCCCAGCATTTT
CDR3: CASSYSFGTHSHQPQHF

V: TRBV20-1
D: -
J: TRBJ1-1
size: -
DNA: TGCAGTGCTAGAGATCGCGTTTTATCCGCACTCACTGAAGCTTTCTTT
CDR3: CSARDRVLSALTEAFF

V: TRBV29-1
D: -
J: TRBJ2-1
size: -
DNA: TGCAGCGTTCGGGGACTCGGAAAGGGTTACGAGCAGTTCTTC
CDR3: CSVRGLGKGYEQFF

V: TRBV7-9
D: TRBD2
J: TRBJ2-1
size: once
DNA: TGTGCCAGCAGCTCGTTGAGCGGGAGGGCCTCTGAGCAGTTCTTC
CDR3: CASSSLSGRASEQFF

V: TRBV2
D: -
J: TRBJ1-3
size: once
DNA: TGTGCCAGCAGTCCGGACACACGAAACACCATATATTTT
CDR3: CASSPDTRNTIYF

V: TRBV28
D: TRBD2
J: TRBJ2-7
size: -
DNA: TGTGCCAGCAGTTTAGGCGGGAGGAGGAACGAGCAGTACTTC
CDR3: CASSLGGRRNEQYF

V: TRBV7-9
D: -
J: TRBJ2-5
size: -
DNA: TGTGCCAGCAGCTTAGTGCAGGGGCGACAAGAGACCCAGTACTTC
CDR3: CASSLVQGRQETQYF

V: TRBV23-1
D: TRBD1
J: TRBJ1-5
size: -
DNA: TGCGCCAGCAGTCAATCGTCCGGAGCAGGGGGACAGCCCCAGCATTTT
CDR3: CASSQSSGAGGQPQHF

V: TRBV12-3/TRBV12-4
D: -
J: TRBJ2-7
size: -
DNA: TGTGCCAGCAGTATGGGGAACCCGTACGAGCAGTACTTC
CDR3: CASSMGNPYEQYF